This T cell receptor beta chain was sequenced for a study of blood T cells in healthy people across ages. Looking at the study overall: About one barcoded TCR beta cDNA was captured per two T cells.

Findings of the study overall: Long-lived donors had more naive CD4+ cells and higher diversity than aged donors. Strong correlation was found linking TCR beta diversity to naive T cell percentage.

The second PCR ran about 6 to 12 cycles with a sample-barcoded 5' primer and J-beta primers. MiXCR, run by TCRdb on the 5' RACE reads, gives a single entry per CDR3 protein. The repertoire has around 1.5 million distinct CDR3 sequences, approximately 59% of them found once; the top ten carry about 6.7%. This CDR3 is built from 15 residues. With V trimmed by 0 bases and J by 7 bases, 8 bases remained unmatched. Germline CDR1 and CDR2: LGHDT and YNNKEL (reference sequence). About this clonotype: Its antigen remains unknown.

This clonotype originated in a man between 18 and 35 years old in good health. The sample was blood. The chain joins TRBV3-1 to TRBJ1-2; 7 bases map to TRBD1. The DNA for the CDR3 is TGTGCCAGCAGCCAAGAGGGGGAAGGGGGCAGTGGCTACACCTTC. This translates into CASSQEGEGGSGYTF.